Given below is one T cell receptor (beta chain) in context. This sample is drawn from a study of blood T cell repertoires in COVID-19. Study at large: Acute and convalescent COVID-19 specimens originated in the United States, Italy and Spain. Sources were T cells, B-cell-depleted T cells, or PBMCs; the material itself was cDNA or gDNA.

The CDR3 is 16 residues long. Germline V gene lookup returns CDR1 SGHDN and CDR2 FVKESK. The V end was cut by 4 bases, the J end by 2 bases, with 18 bases between. In the source study's methods: It was from reference gene primer amplification that nucleated cell counts were estimated. Sequenced by immunoSEQ multiplex PCR; TCRdb stores in-frame clones only, minus some. That table is the source of V, J and clone size, and D and trimming were worked out from the DNA. The sample has about 110,000 clones, 71% seen once. The clonotype originates from a human donor with acute or convalescent COVID-19. The donor label of this sample is uncertain. The sample consisted of peripheral blood. The V and J genes are TRBV14 and TRBJ2-7, with D possibly matching TRBD2 (6 bases). The CDR3 bases are TGTGCCAGCAGCCTAAGTAGGGACTTCGCCCCCTACGAGCAGTACTTC. Protein: CASSLSRDFAPYEQYF.